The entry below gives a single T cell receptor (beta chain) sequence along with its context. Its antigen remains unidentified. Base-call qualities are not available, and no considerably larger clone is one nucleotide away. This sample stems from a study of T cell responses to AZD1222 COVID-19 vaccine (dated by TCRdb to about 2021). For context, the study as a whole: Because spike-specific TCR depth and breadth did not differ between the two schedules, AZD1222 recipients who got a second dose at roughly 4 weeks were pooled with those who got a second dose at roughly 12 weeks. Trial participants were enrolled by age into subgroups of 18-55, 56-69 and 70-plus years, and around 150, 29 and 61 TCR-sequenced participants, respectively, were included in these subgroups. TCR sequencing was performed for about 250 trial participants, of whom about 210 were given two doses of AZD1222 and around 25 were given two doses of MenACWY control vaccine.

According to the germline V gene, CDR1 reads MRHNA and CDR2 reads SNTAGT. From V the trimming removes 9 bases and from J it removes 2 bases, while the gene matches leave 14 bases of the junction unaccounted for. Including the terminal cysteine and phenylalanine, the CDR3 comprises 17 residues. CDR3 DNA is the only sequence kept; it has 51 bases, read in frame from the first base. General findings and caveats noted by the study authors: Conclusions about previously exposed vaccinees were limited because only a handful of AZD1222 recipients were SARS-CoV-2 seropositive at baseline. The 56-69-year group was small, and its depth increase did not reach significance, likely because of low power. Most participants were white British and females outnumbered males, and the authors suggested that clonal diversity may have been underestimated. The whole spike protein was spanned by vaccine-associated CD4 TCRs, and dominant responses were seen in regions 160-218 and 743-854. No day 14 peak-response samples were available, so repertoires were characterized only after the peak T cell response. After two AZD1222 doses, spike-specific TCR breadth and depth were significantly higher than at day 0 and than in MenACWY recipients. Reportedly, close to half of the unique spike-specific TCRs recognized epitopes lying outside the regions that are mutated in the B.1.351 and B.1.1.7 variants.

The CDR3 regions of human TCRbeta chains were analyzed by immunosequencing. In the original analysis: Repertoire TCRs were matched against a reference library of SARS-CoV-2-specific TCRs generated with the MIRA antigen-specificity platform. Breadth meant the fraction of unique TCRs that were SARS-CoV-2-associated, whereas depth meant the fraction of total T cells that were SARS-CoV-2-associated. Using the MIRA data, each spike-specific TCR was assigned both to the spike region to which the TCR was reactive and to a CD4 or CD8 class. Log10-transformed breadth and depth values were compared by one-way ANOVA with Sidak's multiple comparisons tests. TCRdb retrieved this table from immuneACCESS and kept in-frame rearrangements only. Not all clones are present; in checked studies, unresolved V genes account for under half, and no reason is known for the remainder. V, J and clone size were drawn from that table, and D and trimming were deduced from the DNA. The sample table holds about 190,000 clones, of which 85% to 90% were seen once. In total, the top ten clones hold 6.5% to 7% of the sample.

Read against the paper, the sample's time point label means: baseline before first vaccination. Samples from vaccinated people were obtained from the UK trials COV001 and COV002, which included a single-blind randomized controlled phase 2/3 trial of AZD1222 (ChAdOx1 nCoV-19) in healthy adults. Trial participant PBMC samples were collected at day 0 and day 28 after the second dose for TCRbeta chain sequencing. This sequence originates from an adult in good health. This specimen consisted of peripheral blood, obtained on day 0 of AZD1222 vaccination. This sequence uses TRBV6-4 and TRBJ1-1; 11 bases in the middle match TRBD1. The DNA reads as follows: TGTGCCAGACTAAAGGACAGGGGGCAATTGGTAAACACTGAAGCTTTCTTT. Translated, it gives CARLKDRGQLVNTEAFF.